Given below is one T cell receptor beta chain in context. The antigen is not known. The authors ran a second PCR of about 6 to 11 cycles using a sample-barcoded 5' primer and a J-beta primer mix. TCRdb redid the calling of the 5' RACE reads with MiXCR, one entry per CDR3 protein. This sample yields 500,000 to 550,000 distinct CDR3 sequences, of which less than 25% are seen a single time; under 9% belongs to the top ten. This sample was taken from a study of blood T cells in healthy people across ages. The study, taken as a whole, reports: A roughly linear fall in TCR beta diversity per million T cells was seen with increasing age. Researchers report that TCR beta diversity correlated strongly with naive T cell percentage.

Looked up from germline, CDR1 is SGHRS and CDR2 is YFSETQ. V gave up 5 bases and J gave up 4 bases, with 9 bases separating them. This CDR3 spans 12 amino acids. These same data were also listed under a study on T cells of mothers and their children. That paper states: The sample comes from some ten healthy Caucasian donors: mothers and children.

The chain employs TRBV5-1 and TRBJ2-5; tentative D call: TRBD2 (5 bases). Sequencing used blood. The sequence came from a boy younger than 18 in good health. CDR3 in amino acids: CASRSEVETQYF. The CDR3 coding sequence is TGCGCCAGCAGGTCGGAGGTAGAGACCCAGTACTTC.